The clone carrying this TCR beta chain was picked up one time. This sample stems from a study of OX40 agonist ivuxolimab in advanced cancers. Method: immunoSEQ multiplex PCR; TCRdb's copy keeps in-frame clones and lacks some. In the table there are about 92,000 clones, more than 80% of which are singletons. The V gene's germline CDR1 is LNHNV and CDR2 YYDKDF (reference sequence). V gave up 3 bases and J gave up 5 bases, with 10 bases separating them. The CDR3 runs 13 residues. The TCR comes from an adult with an advanced solid tumor such as melanoma, head and neck, liver or kidney cancer. This chain uses TRBV15 with TRBJ2-5; tentative D call: TRBD2 (6 bases). The input for sequencing was CD4+ or CD8+ T cells sorted from blood, taken in a trial of the OX40 agonist ivuxolimab. The CDR3 DNA follows: TGTGCCACCAGCAGCGGGGGTTGGGAGACCCAGTACTTC. This encodes CATSSGGWETQYF.